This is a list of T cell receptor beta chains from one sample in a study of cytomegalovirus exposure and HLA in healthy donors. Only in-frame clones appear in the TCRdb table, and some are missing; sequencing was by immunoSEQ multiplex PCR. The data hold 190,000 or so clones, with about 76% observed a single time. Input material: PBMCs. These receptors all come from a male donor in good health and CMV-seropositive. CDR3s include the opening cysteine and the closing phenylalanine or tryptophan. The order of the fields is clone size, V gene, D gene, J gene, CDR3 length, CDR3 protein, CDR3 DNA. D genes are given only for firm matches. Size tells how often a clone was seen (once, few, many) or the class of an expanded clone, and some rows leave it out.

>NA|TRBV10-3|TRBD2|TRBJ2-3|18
CAISEEREGTNILDTQYF
TGTGCCATCAGTGAAGAGCGGGAGGGCACCAATATACTTGATACGCAGTATTTT
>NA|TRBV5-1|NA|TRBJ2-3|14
CASSVGGAGDTQYF
TGCGCCAGCAGCGTAGGGGGGGCGGGAGATACGCAGTATTTT
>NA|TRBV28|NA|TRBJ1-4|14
CASSWEGRDEKLFF
TGTGCCAGCAGTTGGGAGGGGCGGGATGAAAAACTGTTTTTT
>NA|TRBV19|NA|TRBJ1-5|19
CASTLFLSKTDHSNQPQHF
TGTGCCAGTACCCTATTCCTTTCAAAGACAGACCATAGCAATCAGCCCCAGCATTTT
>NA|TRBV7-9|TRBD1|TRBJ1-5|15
CASSGSDRGDPPQHF
TGTGCCAGCAGCGGGAGTGACAGGGGAGACCCGCCCCAGCATTTT
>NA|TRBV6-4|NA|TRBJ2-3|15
CASSVDNRASDTQYF
TGTGCCAGCAGTGTGGACAACAGGGCCTCAGATACGCAGTATTTT
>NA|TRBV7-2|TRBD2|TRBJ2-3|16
CASSLRGAGGIDTQYF
TGTGCCAGCAGCTTACGTGGGGCGGGAGGGATAGATACGCAGTATTTT
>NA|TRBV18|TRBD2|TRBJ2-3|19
CASSPPVTTSGDVTDTQYF
TGTGCCAGCTCACCACCGGTCACGACTAGCGGGGATGTCACAGATACGCAGTATTTT
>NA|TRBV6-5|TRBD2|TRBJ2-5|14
CASSPPGLAAEQYF
TGTGCCAGCAGTCCCCCGGGACTAGCTGCTGAGCAGTACTTC
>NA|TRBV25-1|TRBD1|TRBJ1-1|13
CASRTGGRTEAFF
TGTGCCAGCAGGACAGGGGGAAGAACTGAAGCTTTCTTT
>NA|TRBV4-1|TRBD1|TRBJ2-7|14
CASSQGQGLYEQYF
TGCGCCAGCAGCCAAGGACAGGGTCTCTACGAGCAGTACTTC
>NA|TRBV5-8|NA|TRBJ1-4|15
CASSLVGRGDEKLFF
TGTGCCAGCAGCTTGGTGGGCAGGGGCGATGAAAAACTGTTTTTT
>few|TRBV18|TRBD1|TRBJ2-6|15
CASSLGQAGANVLTF
TGTGCCAGCTCACTAGGACAGGCTGGGGCCAACGTCCTGACTTTC
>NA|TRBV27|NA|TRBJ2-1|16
CASSLWWHSSYNEQFF
TGTGCCAGCAGTTTATGGTGGCACAGCTCCTACAATGAGCAGTTCTTC
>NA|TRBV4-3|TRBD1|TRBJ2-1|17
CASSQPQDRGNRYEQFF
TGCGCCAGCAGCCAGCCTCAGGACAGGGGTAATCGGTATGAGCAGTTCTTC
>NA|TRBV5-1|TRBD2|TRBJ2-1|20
CASSLDVRLAGTSSYNEQFF
TGCGCCAGCAGCTTGGATGTAAGGCTAGCGGGAACTAGCTCCTACAATGAGCAGTTCTTC
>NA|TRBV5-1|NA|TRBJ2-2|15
CASSSGTKLTGELFF
TGCGCCAGCAGCTCCGGGACAAAACTTACCGGGGAGCTGTTTTTT
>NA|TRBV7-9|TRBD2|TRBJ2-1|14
CASSPGLAPNEQFF
TGTGCCAGCAGCCCCGGACTAGCGCCGAATGAGCAGTTCTTC
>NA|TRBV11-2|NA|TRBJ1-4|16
CASSSSAGVTNEKLFF
TGTGCCAGCAGCTCCTCGGCGGGGGTAACTAATGAAAAACTGTTTTTT
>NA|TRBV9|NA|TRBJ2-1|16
CASSVAHNGRINEQFF
TGTGCCAGCAGCGTAGCTCATAACGGGAGAATCAATGAGCAGTTCTTC
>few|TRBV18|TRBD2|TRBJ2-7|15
CASSPFGTTAYEQYF
TGTGCCAGCTCACCGTTCGGGACTACAGCTTACGAGCAGTACTTC
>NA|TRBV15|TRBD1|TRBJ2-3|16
CATSRTPGQSTDTQYF
TGTGCCACCAGCAGAACCCCGGGACAGAGCACAGATACGCAGTATTTT
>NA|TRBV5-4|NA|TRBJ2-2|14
CASSFWGLSGELFF
TGTGCCAGCAGCTTTTGGGGGCTATCCGGGGAGCTGTTTTTT
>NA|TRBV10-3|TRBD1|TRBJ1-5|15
CAISPGQGIHQPQHF
TGTGCCATCAGTCCGGGACAGGGGATTCATCAGCCCCAGCATTTT
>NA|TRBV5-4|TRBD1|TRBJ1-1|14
CASSPGQGSTEAFF
TGTGCCAGCAGCCCCGGACAGGGCTCCACTGAAGCTTTCTTT
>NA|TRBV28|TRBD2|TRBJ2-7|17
CASSRPGLATSSYEQYF
TGTGCCAGCAGTCGTCCGGGACTAGCGACAAGCTCCTACGAGCAGTACTTC
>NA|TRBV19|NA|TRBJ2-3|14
CASNLAVGSDTQYF
TGTGCCAGTAACCTAGCCGTGGGCTCCGATACGCAGTATTTT
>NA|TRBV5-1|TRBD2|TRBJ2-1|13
CASNGLAGARQFF
TGCGCCAGCAACGGCCTAGCGGGCGCTCGTCAGTTCTTC
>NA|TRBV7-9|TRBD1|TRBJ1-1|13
CASSAGQGLRAFF
TGTGCCAGCAGCGCCGGACAGGGCCTGAGAGCTTTCTTT
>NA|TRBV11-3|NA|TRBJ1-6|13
CASSLDIVSPLHF
TGTGCCAGCAGCTTAGATATTGTTTCACCCCTCCACTTT
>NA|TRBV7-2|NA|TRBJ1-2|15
CASSLIPPRGYGYTF
TGTGCCAGCAGCTTAATCCCGCCAAGGGGCTATGGCTACACCTTC
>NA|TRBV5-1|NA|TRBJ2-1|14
CASSAGTSANEQFF
TGCGCCAGCAGCGCGGGGACTTCGGCTAATGAGCAGTTCTTC